This TCR beta chain was obtained from a study of Graves' ophthalmopathy and Graves' hyperthyroidism. Study context: At initial diagnosis, peripheral blood was obtained, and this preceded any treatment.

TCR beta CDR3 regions were amplified from RNA transcripts. HTBI primers primed a first-round RT-PCR, and a second-round multiplex PCR followed. Via MiXCR, TCRdb re-called the multiplex PCR reads, giving one row per CDR3 protein. The sample lists around 660,000 distinct CDR3 sequences; roughly two fifths were seen once. The sequencing sample was made of peripheral blood. The clonotype originates from an adult man with Graves' ophthalmopathy.

The CDR3 loop is CAISMDRAGIQETQYF. In DNA, the CDR3 is TGTGCCATCAGTATGGACAGGGCGGGCATCCAAGAGACCCAGTACTTC. V is TRBV10-3 and J is TRBJ2-5, with 8 bases aligning to TRBD1. The CDR3 consists of 16 residues. Germline V gives CDR1 ENHRY, CDR2 SYGVKD. V lost 5 bases to trimming and J lost 1 base; unmatched junction nucleotides: 9.